The sequence of this T cell receptor (beta chain) was determined in a study of T-cell reconstitution after alpha-beta-depleted transplantation in children. CDR1 is SGHTA, CDR2 FQGNSA, per germline. This CDR3 spans 15 amino acids. The V and J ends lost 2 bases and 4 bases respectively, with 12 bases between them. This clonotype has ten or more counts. Its antigen is currently unknown. A library of TCRbeta sequences, prepared with unique molecular identifiers, was generated. TCRdb itself ran the PCR reads through MiXCR, one entry per CDR3 protein. The sample shows 480,000 or so distinct CDR3 sequences, about 10% of them seen only once. Study-wide results and caveats: One year after transplant, T-cell counts and diversity came mostly from newly produced T cells.

The specimen comprised PBMCs, sampled before TCRalphabeta/CD19-depleted stem cell transplant. The chain uses TRBV7-2 and TRBJ2-1; D is undetermined. The receptor's source is a child under 10 years old with inherited bone marrow failure, due to receive a stem cell transplant. CDR3 DNA sequence: TGTGCCAGCAGCTTAATCCAGAGCTATTACAATGAGCAGTTCTTC. Translated: CASSLIQSYYNEQFF.